This TCR beta chain appears in the sequencing data of a study of blood T cell repertoires in COVID-19. Across the study: Samples representing acute and convalescent COVID-19 were sourced from the United States, Italy and Spain. The analysed material was cDNA or gDNA that came from T cells, B-cell-depleted T cells, or PBMCs.

From germline, CDR1 is MNHEY and CDR2 SMNVEV (reference sequence). J lost 10 bases, V lost 3 bases, and 10 bases had no gene match. CDR3 length equals 16 residues. Profiled with immunoSEQ multiplex PCR; TCRdb holds only in-frame clones, not every one. Of over 100,000 clones in the sample, over 80% were seen once. The clonotype comes from a man aged 45-65 years with active COVID-19. Sequencing was carried out using peripheral blood. The genes are TRBV27 and TRBJ1-6; 9 positions match TRBD1. The CDR3 DNA reads TGTGCCAGCAGTTTGTTCTTTGGGACAGGGAGCTCACCCCTCCACTTT. Its protein is CASSLFFGTGSSPLHF.